This TCR beta chain emerged from a study of early T cells in non-severe SARS-CoV-2 infection (dated by TCRdb to the early 2020s). For the wider study: TCR sequencing used bulk RNA from unsorted whole blood, so alpha and beta chains could not be paired. What the authors observed across the whole study: VDJdb matching was skewed toward anti-spike CD8 responses and likely underestimated virus-specific expansions, missing private and CD4 specificities.

The study was a case-control design nested within a healthcare worker cohort in London, UK, with weekly nasopharyngeal swab PCR tests and blood sampling. Healthcare workers were recruited between 23 and 31 March 2020, during the week of the UK lockdown, and were followed weekly for up to roughly 15 weeks. Libraries were constructed by 5' RACE. The sequencer listed for this sample is NextSeq 500. The TCR library protocol attached unique molecular identifiers to individual cDNA molecules to correct for sequencing error and PCR bias. Both TCR alpha and beta chains were sequenced, and tight co-correlation was observed between alpha and beta sequence abundances in each sample. The paper's data handling went like this. Decombinator V4 was used to annotate TCR sequences for V gene, J gene and CDR3. Expanded TCRs were defined as changing significantly between any two time points under a Poisson model with p below 0.0001. TCR abundances were normalised to the total number of TCRs sequenced in each sample and reported as counts per million. VDJdb, accessed 1 November 2021, was searched for CMV, EBV and SARS-CoV-2 annotated TCRs, with TCRs annotated for multiple antigens excluded. The raw public data were reprocessed by TCRdb itself: fastp quality trimming at Q25, MiXCR clonotype calling, in-frame beta chains only. Entries that share a CDR3 protein sequence are merged under the most common genes and DNA. For this entry, the V and J calls and clone size follow TCRdb and not the study's own pipeline. The sample table records roughly 72,000 distinct CDR3 sequences; roughly 13% of these occur just once. Clones ranked in the top ten supply around 1.1% of the sample.

Concerning this clonotype: Its antigen target is currently unknown. The input lacks base qualities; no much larger clone sits a single base away.

Material: whole blood. The TCR originated in an adult who was a healthcare worker with PCR-confirmed SARS-CoV-2 infection or an uninfected control (not recorded which).

CDR3 sequence: CASTHTSAGANVLTF. The DNA sequence is given as TGTGCCAGTACCCATACTAGCGCTGGGGCCAACGTCCTGACTTTC. Here the chain combines TRBV19 and TRBJ2-6; 7 central bases correspond to TRBD2. The germline V gene (reference sequence) sets CDR1 to LNHDA and CDR2 to SQIVND. V has 7 bases trimmed and J has 2 bases trimmed; junction bases matching no gene number 5. The CDR3 holds 15 amino acids from the cysteine to the phenylalanine. Kept here is only the CDR3 DNA, which spans 45 bases and is read in frame from base 1.